This T cell receptor (beta chain) comes out of a study of CD8 T cells in ankylosing spondylitis (TCRdb year 2017). With respect to the entire study: The study profiled T cell receptor beta repertoires in healthy donors and ankylosing spondylitis patients to find disease-linked TCR variants. Peripheral blood was sampled, and synovial fluid was additionally collected from ankylosing spondylitis patients. The whole study cohort included some 100 healthy donors and under 30 ankylosing spondylitis patients. The full study reports these points: The disease-linked clones were reported as significantly enriched in matched synovial fluid samples from ankylosing spondylitis patients. Some of the motif variants had been reported before in the synovial fluid and blood of reactive arthritis patients, a finding that suggests common disease-initiation mechanisms. Blood from ankylosing spondylitis patients appeared to be characterized by a TCR beta motif composed of about 8 highly homologous amino acid variants. In peripheral blood, the disease-linked clones were found at relatively low frequencies and had a CD8+ phenotype.

With respect to this clonotype: The antigen it recognizes is unknown. Base qualities are missing; no much larger clone stands one base away.

V lost 3 bases and J lost 4 bases; the stretch between them is 9 bases long. The CDR3, cysteine through phenylalanine, is 13 amino acids long. Of all the DNA, just the CDR3 is kept, 39 bases in frame from base 1. CDR1 and CDR2 were assigned from the germline V gene as SNHLY and FYNNEI. TCRdb lists the instrument as Illumina HiSeq 2500. TCR beta libraries were prepared by quantitative 5'-RACE with molecular barcodes. Per the authors' processing: Disease-linked TCR variants were identified with a new computational method built on a probabilistic model of VDJ rearrangement. Using fastp at Q25 and MiXCR, TCRdb reprocessed the public reads and kept productive beta chains. Rows merge per CDR3 protein into single entries with the most common DNA and genes. The V and J calls reflect TCRdb's pipeline rather than the authors' work. The sample has over 450,000 distinct CDR3 sequences on record, more than 9.5% of them singletons. The ten top clones hold under 7.5% of the sample.

This receptor was obtained from a male donor with ankylosing spondylitis. Sequencing input: blood, either unsorted or a sorted T cell fraction (not recorded which). The rearranged segments are TRBV2 and TRBJ1-1, with the D gene uncertain. The DNA is TGTGCCAGCAGTGATAGAGTAGGCACTGAAGCTTTCTTT. The translation is CASSDRVGTEAFF.